Shown below are 14 T cell receptor beta chains from a single sample sequenced in a study of T cell repertoires in cytomegalovirus infection. From the reads, TCRdb called clonotypes with MiXCR, one entry per CDR3 protein. The repertoire includes almost 500,000 distinct CDR3 sequences, approximately 10% of them detected once, and 10% to 13% sits in the top ten. The material sequenced was PBMCs. The receptors shown here come from a human donor in good health (CMV status not recorded). Some clones in this sample may be carry-over from other donors' samples.

This clonotype was detected many times. V gene TRBV11-3 combines with J gene TRBJ1-1, with D unresolved. Germline values: CDR1 SGHNT, CDR2 YENEEA. The germline V and J ends were trimmed by 0 bases and 8 bases, with 7 bases remaining between them. CDR3 length: 12 residues. For the CDR3, the DNA is TGTGCCAGCAGCTTAGATACGGGAGAAGCTTTCTTT. It yields the protein CASSLDTGEAFF. The complete variable domain, with remaining parts taken from reference TRBV11-3 and TRBJ1-1, reads EAGVVQSPRYKIIEKKQPVAFWCNPISGHNTLYWYLQNLGQGPELLIRYENEEAVDDSQLPKDRFSAERLKGVDSTLKIQPAELGDSAVYLCASSLDTGEAFFGQGTRLTVV.

This clonotype has more than one count but fewer than ten. V and J are TRBV11-2 and TRBJ2-2; no clear D gene. The CDR3 length is 11 residues. V was pared by 5 bases and J by 7 bases, with 5 bases between. CDR1 SGHAT and CDR2 FQNNGV come from the germline V gene. The CDR3 spells CASSQIGELFF. The CDR3 DNA reads TGTGCCAGCAGCCAAATCGGGGAGCTGTTTTTT.

The chain carries TRBV7-4 and TRBJ1-2, with D maybe TRBD1 (5 bases). CDR1 SGHVT and CDR2 SQSDAQ come from the germline V gene. This CDR3 region has 13 residues. The V end was cut by 5 bases, the J end by 7 bases, with 14 bases between. The CDR3 DNA sequence: TGTGCCAGCAGCGGTGACGGGGGTCGTGGCTACACCTTC. This gives the protein CASSGDGGRGYTF.

This clonotype was counted ten times or more. CDR3 residues: CASRQDGGPKNTIYF. CDR3 nucleotide sequence: TGTGCCAGCAGGCAGGACGGAGGCCCAAAGAACACCATATATTTT. V is TRBV7-9 and J is TRBJ1-3; the D is unclear. Trimming cost V 6 bases and J 7 bases, with 19 bases left between them. The CDR3 runs 15 residues. Germline V gene sequence: CDR1 SEHNR, CDR2 FQNEAQ (reference sequence).

This clonotype was recorded a few times. V gene TRBV5-1 combines with J gene TRBJ1-1; 8 nucleotides agree with TRBD1. The V and J ends lost 0 bases and 7 bases, in that order; junction bases with no gene match: 5. Germline CDR1 is SGHRS and CDR2 is YFSETQ. CDR3 length equals 14 residues. The DNA of the CDR3 is TGCGCCAGCAGCTTGGAGGCAGGGGGCAATGAAGCTTTCTTT. Its translation is CASSLEAGGNEAFF.

At least ten counts were recorded for this clonotype. The V gene is TRBV7-3, the J gene TRBJ2-2; 8 positions agree with TRBD2. Losses at the gene ends were 5 bases for V and 5 bases for J; bases not matched to a gene: 7. Germline values: CDR1 SGHTA, CDR2 FQGTGA. CDR3 length: 15 residues. CDR3 nucleotides: TGTGCCAGCAGCCCCATGACTAGCGCAACCGGGGAGCTGTTTTTT. It codes for CASSPMTSATGELFF.

This rearrangement joins TRBV20-1 to TRBJ2-7; D might be TRBD2 (6 bases). CDR1 DFQATT and CDR2 SNEGSKA come from the germline V gene (reference sequence). There are 15 residues in the CDR3. V was trimmed by 6 bases and J by 0 bases, leaving 18 bases between them. CDR3 amino acids: CSATGTLRSSYEQYF. For the CDR3, the DNA is TGCAGTGCGACCGGGACTCTCCGAAGCTCCTACGAGCAGTACTTC.

The sample holds many counts of this clonotype. The chain joins TRBV5-6 to TRBJ1-2; the D is unclear. V lost 2 bases to trimming and J lost 4 bases, with 9 bases between them. The CDR3 sequence is 13 residues long. Germline-derived CDR1 and CDR2 are SGHDT and YYEEEE. CDR3 region: CASSLTLGYGYTF. CDR3 nucleotides: TGTGCCAGCAGCTTAACTCTGGGCTATGGCTACACCTTC.

This clonotype appeared many times. The gene calls are TRBV7-2 and TRBJ2-3, with 10 bases identical to TRBD2. The germline CDR1 and CDR2 sequences are SGHTA and FQGNSA. The CDR3 totals 16 residues. V lost 4 bases and J lost 9; bases outside the gene matches: 13. The CDR3 spells CASSYRPGASGSTQYF. For the CDR3, the DNA is TGTGCCAGCAGCTACCGCCCCGGAGCTAGCGGGAGCACGCAGTATTTT.

In this sample, this clonotype turned up many times. V gene TRBV7-6 combines with J gene TRBJ2-3; 8 nucleotides agree with TRBD1. Germline assignment: CDR1 SGHVS and CDR2 FNYEAQ. V shed 6 bases, J shed 1 base, and the junction held 9 bases outside the gene matches. The CDR3 sequence is 16 residues long. This CDR3 is CASRPSRDRRTDTQYF. Written as DNA, the CDR3 is TGTGCCAGCAGACCCTCCCGGGACAGGCGCACAGATACGCAGTATTTT.

This clonotype was counted only a few times. The chain recombines TRBV6-2 or TRBV6-3 with TRBJ2-7; 10 nucleotides match TRBD2. Unmatched junction bases numbered 13, after V lost 2 bases and J lost 6 bases. In germline, CDR1 is MNHEY, CDR2 SVGEGT. The CDR3 is made up of 17 amino acids. CDR3 sequence reads: CASSYLLPSGRGPEQYF. In DNA form, the CDR3 reads TGTGCCAGCAGTTACCTATTACCTAGCGGGAGAGGACCCGAGCAGTACTTC.

This clonotype was detected many times. This sequence joins TRBV7-2 and TRBJ1-1, with D possibly matching TRBD1 (5 bases). This CDR3 comprises 14 residues. CDR1 and CDR2 (germline): SGHTA, FQGNSA. Trimming removed 5 bases at V and 7 bases at J, with 17 bases between. DNA for the CDR3: TGTGCCAGCAGCCCTAAAACCCTTGGGGGTGAAGCTTTCTTT. This encodes CASSPKTLGGEAFF.

This chain connects TRBV20-1 to TRBJ1-1; 7 bases agree with TRBD1. The CDR3 is made up of 13 amino acids. J gave up 4 bases and V 5 bases, and 7 bases lay outside the gene matches. CDR1 is DFQATT and CDR2 is SNEGSKA in the germline V gene (reference sequence). The CDR3: CSASPTGLTEAFF. The CDR3 bases are TGCAGTGCTTCTCCGACAGGGCTCACTGAAGCTTTCTTT.

This clonotype came up many times. This chain links TRBV12-3 or TRBV12-4 with TRBJ1-2; TRBD1 might be the D (5 bases). The CDR3 has 15 amino acids. V shed 3 bases and J shed 0 bases, with 11 bases lying between them. In DNA, the CDR3 is TGTGCCAGCAGTTTGGGGACGTTAGCTAACTATGGCTACACCTTC. This encodes CASSLGTLANYGYTF.